The following is a TCR beta chain sequence with its context. Time point noted: cycle 4 day 1 (C4D1), after 6 weeks of nivolumab. Following autologous stem cell transplantation, relapse occurred in every patient, and exposure to brentuximab vedotin varied. The record originates from a study of PD-1 blockade in classical Hodgkin lymphoma. Profiled with immunoSEQ multiplex PCR; TCRdb holds only in-frame clones, not every one. The sample holds roughly 20,000 clones, more than 80% seen once. Trimming removed 5 bases at V and 3 bases at J, with 17 bases between. The germline V gene encodes CDR1 PRHDT and CDR2 FYEKMQ (reference sequence). CDR3 length: 16 amino acids.

The sample was peripheral blood mononuclear cells (PBMCs), taken before the fourth cycle of nivolumab. This clonotype was sampled from a human donor with classical Hodgkin lymphoma. V and J are TRBV13 and TRBJ2-1; a weak D match, TRBD1 (5 bases). The CDR3 reads CASSQLWGKDYNEQFF. In DNA, the CDR3 is TGTGCCAGCAGCCAACTGTGGGGCAAGGACTACAATGAGCAGTTCTTC.